Below are 20 T cell receptor beta chains sequenced from a single sample in a study of CD8 T cells in Susac syndrome. Random hexamers were used to reverse transcribe the RNA input (roughly 0.5 to 1 ug). MiXCR, applied by TCRdb to the immunoSEQ multiplex PCR reads, yields one record per CDR3 protein. Of approximately 230,000 distinct CDR3 sequences in the sample, just under 95% were seen once. Sequencing was performed on CD4+ T cells from PBMCs. Every receptor here comes from a human donor with multiple sclerosis.

The V and J genes are TRBV19 and TRBJ1-3, with D possibly being TRBD1 (5 bases). CDR3 length equals 14 residues. Trimming shortened V by 5 bases and J by 2 bases, and 10 bases separated the two germline ends. Looked up from germline, CDR1 is LNHDA and CDR2 is SQIVND (reference sequence). The CDR3 region is CASSPRVTGNTIYF. CDR3 DNA sequence: TGTGCCAGTAGTCCCAGGGTCACTGGAAACACCATATATTTT.

The table lists this clonotype with a count of one. The rearrangement links TRBV9 to TRBJ1-6, with unresolved D. This CDR3 spans 13 amino acids. CDR1 is SGDLS, CDR2 YYNGEE, per germline. Trimming took off 1 base at V and 8 bases at J, with 7 bases between the two ends. The CDR3 protein is CASSVNLDSPLHF. Here the CDR3 DNA reads TGTGCCAGCAGCGTAAACCTGGATTCACCCCTCCACTTT.

The rearrangement uses TRBV24-1 and TRBJ2-5; D might be TRBD1 or TRBD2, each matching 5 bases. Germline V gene lookup returns CDR1 KGHDR and CDR2 SFDVKD. The CDR3 runs 14 residues. Trimming left V 1 base short and J 1 base short, with 6 bases between. CDR3 sequence: CATSDFGGQETQYF. The CDR3 nucleotides read TGTGCCACCAGTGATTTTGGGGGCCAAGAGACCCAGTACTTC.

J is TRBJ1-1 and V is TRBV6-5; D ambiguous. V was trimmed by 4 bases and J by 7 bases, leaving 13 bases between them. Germline V gives CDR1 MNHEY, CDR2 SVGAGI. This CDR3 is built from 13 residues. CDR3 DNA: TGTGCCAGCAGTTCCCTTAACAGCCATGAAGCTTTCTTT. It yields the protein CASSSLNSHEAFF.

This chain connects TRBV25-1 to TRBJ2-5; D unclear. The CDR3 covers 14 residues. Germline V gene lookup returns CDR1 MGHDK and CDR2 SYGVNS. Trimming shortened V by 6 bases and J by 5 bases, and 16 bases separated the two germline ends. The CDR3 is CASSIGPNGETQYF. The CDR3 DNA is TGTGCCAGCAGCATTGGTCCTAACGGCGAGACCCAGTACTTC.

The genes are TRBV29-1 and TRBJ2-5; 9 bases map to TRBD1. Germline CDR1 and CDR2: SQVTM and ANQGSEA. Trimming removed 7 bases from V and 5 bases from J; junction bases left unmatched: 17. This CDR3 region has 16 residues. For the CDR3, the DNA is TGCAGCGCCAAAACTTACGGAGACAGGGGGTCGGAGACCCAGTACTTC. Protein: CSAKTYGDRGSETQYF.

V gene TRBV5-6 combines with J gene TRBJ1-2, with D hard to call. Germline loops: CDR1 SGHDT, CDR2 YYEEEE. The CDR3 covers 14 residues. The ends were cut back, 4 bases at V and 8 bases at J, with 18 bases in the middle. The CDR3 DNA follows: TGTGCCAGCAGCAGATATTGGGAGATAGGGGGCTACACCTTC. It codes for CASSRYWEIGGYTF.

This chain uses TRBV6-1 with TRBJ2-7; 7 nucleotides agree with TRBD1. CDR1 and CDR2 from the germline V gene are MNHNS and SASEGT. This CDR3 comprises 11 residues. V dropped 6 bases and J dropped 6; count of bases not matched to a gene: 2. In DNA form, the CDR3 reads TGTGCCAGCAGCCGACAGGGCGAGCAGTACTTC. This translates into CASSRQGEQYF.

This clonotype was detected a few times. The chain employs TRBV28 and TRBJ2-7; TRBD1 matches 10 bases. Trimming took 6 bases from V and 4 from J; bases not matched to a gene: 6. The CDR3 has 14 amino acids. Germline V gene data show CDR1 as MDHEN and CDR2 as SYDVKM. CDR3 sequence (DNA): TGTGCCAGCAGCTTGAGACAGGGGGCTTACGAGCAGTACTTC. Translating it yields CASSLRQGAYEQYF.

This chain connects TRBV7-3 to TRBJ2-2; 9 bases are shared with TRBD1. CDR3 length equals 14 residues. Per the germline V gene, CDR1 is SGHTA and CDR2 is FQGTGA. J was trimmed by 4 bases and V by 5 bases; bases with no gene match: 2. The CDR3 region has the DNA TGTGCCAGCAGCCGACAGGGGGGCACCGGGGAGCTGTTTTTT. It is translated as CASSRQGGTGELFF.

The rearrangement links TRBV25-1 to TRBJ1-6, with TRBD1 as a possible D gene (5 bases). Germline V gene sequence: CDR1 MGHDK, CDR2 SYGVNS. The CDR3 covers 15 residues. Trimming took off 3 bases at V and 7 bases at J, with 13 bases between the two ends. CDR3 nucleotide sequence: TGTGCCAGCAGTGAGACAGCAATTCCAAATTCACCCCTCCACTTT. Protein product: CASSETAIPNSPLHF.

The chain is built from TRBV3-1 and TRBJ2-3; 7 positions match TRBD1. The V gene end was trimmed by 4 bases and the J gene end by 4 bases; junction bases not matched to a gene: 5. CDR1 is LGHDT, CDR2 YNNKEL, per germline (reference sequence). CDR3 length: 14 residues. In DNA, the CDR3 is TGTGCCAGCAGCCGACAGGGAAGTGCAGATACGCAGTATTTT. Protein sequence: CASSRQGSADTQYF.

This sequence joins TRBV28 and TRBJ2-4; TRBD1 matches at 7 bases. Trimming at V came to 3 bases and at J to 0 bases, leaving 17 bases not matched to a gene. This CDR3 is 20 amino acids long. Per the germline V gene, CDR1 is MDHEN and CDR2 is SYDVKM. CDR3 loop: CASSFFFRDRRLLAKNIQYF. The CDR3 DNA reads as TGTGCCAGCAGTTTCTTCTTTCGGGACAGAAGACTCCTAGCCAAAAACATTCAGTACTTC.

The rearrangement joins TRBV20-1 to TRBJ2-1; D uncertain. The CDR3 runs to 12 residues. Germline V CDR1 and CDR2: DFQATT, SNEGSKA (reference sequence). V dropped 4 bases and J dropped 8 bases, with 12 bases sitting between them. The CDR3 DNA reads as TGCAGTGCTAAGGGTCCTAGGGATGAGCAGTTCTTC. Translated, it gives CSAKGPRDEQFF.

The gene calls are TRBV15 and TRBJ2-1; TRBD1 aligns across 7 bases. Losses at the gene ends were 1 base for V and 1 base for J; bases not matched to a gene: 4. Per the germline V gene, CDR1 is LNHNV and CDR2 is YYDKDF (reference sequence). The CDR3 length is 16 residues. The CDR3 loop is CATSRVETGSYNEQFF. CDR3 DNA: TGTGCCACCAGCAGAGTTGAGACAGGGTCCTACAATGAGCAGTTCTTC.

This clonotype was detected only once. The chain carries TRBV7-9 and TRBJ1-4, with 9 bases lining up with TRBD1. The V segment lost 3 bases and the J segment 1 base; nucleotides outside the gene matches: 6. Germline V gene lookup returns CDR1 SEHNR and CDR2 FQNEAQ (reference sequence). The CDR3 runs to 17 residues. CDR3 amino acids: CASSFPGTGRTNEKLFF. The CDR3, as DNA: TGTGCCAGCAGCTTCCCCGGGACAGGGAGAACTAATGAAAAACTGTTTTTT. Combining the CDR3 with reference TRBV7-9 and TRBJ1-4 gives the whole variable domain DTGVSQNPRHKITKRGQNVTFRCDPISEHNRLYWYRQTLGQGPEFLTYFQNEAQLEKSRLLSDRFSAERPKGSFSTLEIQRTEQGDSAMYLCASSFPGTGRTNEKLFFGSGTQLSVL.

The chain recombines TRBV10-2 with TRBJ2-2; no firm D call. This CDR3 spans 15 amino acids. V was clipped by 6 bases and J by 5 bases, with 16 bases between them. Germline V lookup: CDR1 WSHSY, CDR2 SAAADI. The CDR3 nucleotides are TGCGCCAGCAGCCCGACGAGGCAGGAAACCGGGGAGCTGTTTTTT. It yields the protein CASSPTRQETGELFF.

The V and J genes are TRBV19 and TRBJ2-7, with D possibly TRBD1 on 8 matching bases. CDR1 is LNHDA and CDR2 is SQIVND in the germline V gene (reference sequence). The CDR3 covers 14 residues. Between the trimmed V and J ends, which lost 5 bases and 5 bases, there was a span of 16 bases. The CDR3 DNA reads as TGTGCCAGTAGTCCGCGGACAGGGAGGGACGAGCAGTACTTC. Translation: CASSPRTGRDEQYF.

This clonotype occurred once. The rearrangement links TRBV21-1 to TRBJ2-7; the table's D call TRBD1 went unverified against the DNA. TRBV21-1 is classified as a pseudogene. The CDR3 runs 14 residues. CDR3 coding DNA: TGTGCCAGCCACCACCCTGGGGGGGGGTGGGAGCAGTACGTC. Protein: CASHHPGGGWEQYV.

The chain has TRBV29-1 and TRBJ2-7, with D uncertain. This CDR3 contains 11 residues. Germline CDR1 SQVTM, CDR2 ANQGSEA. Between the trimmed V and J ends, which lost 6 bases and 0 bases, there was a span of 6 bases. CDR3: CSVKGSYEQYF. The CDR3 coding sequence is TGCAGCGTCAAGGGCTCCTACGAGCAGTACTTC.